These 32 T cell receptor beta chains came from one sample sequenced in a study of OX40 agonist ivuxolimab in advanced cancers. TCRdb's table, derived via immunoSEQ multiplex PCR, lists solely in-frame clones and lacks some. The sample includes about 62,000 clones, about four fifths of them seen just once. The sequencing here drew on CD4+ or CD8+ T cells sorted from blood, taken in a trial of the OX40 agonist ivuxolimab. The receptors come from an adult with an advanced solid tumor such as melanoma, head and neck, liver or kidney cancer.

The chain couples TRBV11-1 to TRBJ2-1; 9 bases line up with TRBD1. The germline CDR1 and CDR2 sequences are SGHAT and FQDESV (reference sequence). J lost 5 bases, V lost 4 bases, and 6 bases had no gene match. This CDR3 is built from 15 residues. Here the CDR3 reads CASSSRQGGNNEQFF. For the CDR3, the DNA is TGTGCCAGCAGCTCCCGACAGGGGGGCAACAATGAGCAGTTCTTC. Based on the CDR3 plus reference TRBV11-1 and TRBJ2-1, the full variable domain is EAEVAQSPRYKITEKSQAVAFWCDPISGHATLYWYRQILGQGPELLVQFQDESVVDDSQLPKDRFSAERLKGVDSTLKIQPAELGDSAMYLCASSSRQGGNNEQFFGPGTRLTVL.

This clone has a single count. The CDR3 region has the DNA TGTGCCAGCAGCTATGACTACAATGAGCAGTTCTTC. Its translation is CASSYDYNEQFF. This rearrangement joins TRBV7-9 to TRBJ2-1; no reliable D call. The germline V and J ends were trimmed by 4 bases and 3 bases, with 4 bases remaining between them. Germline V CDR1 and CDR2: SEHNR, FQNEAQ (reference sequence). This CDR3 has 12 amino acids. The full variable domain, in which reference TRBV7-9 and TRBJ2-1 provide the parts outside the CDR3, is DTGVSQNPRHKITKRGQNVTFRCDPISEHNRLYWYRQTLGQGPEFLTYFQNEAQLEKSRLLSDRFSAERPKGSFSTLEIQRTEQGDSAMYLCASSYDYNEQFFGPGTRLTVL.

V is TRBV4-2 and J is TRBJ2-1; D possibly corresponds to TRBD2 (5 bases). The CDR3 sequence is 16 residues long. V lost 0 bases and J lost 2, with 11 bases in between. CDR1 and CDR2 (germline): LGHNA, YNFKEQ. The chain's CDR3 is CASSQDQSGTYNEQFF. DNA for the CDR3: TGTGCCAGCAGCCAAGATCAGAGCGGAACCTACAATGAGCAGTTCTTC.

This rearrangement joins TRBV4-1 to TRBJ2-2; 8 nucleotides agree with TRBD2. V shed 0 bases and J 5 bases; nucleotides not matched to a gene: 11. The germline CDR1 and CDR2 sequences are MGHRA and YSYEKL. This CDR3 region has 18 residues. The CDR3 spells CASSQDPRLASGTGELFF. In DNA, the CDR3 is TGCGCCAGCAGCCAAGATCCCCGACTAGCGAGTGGGACCGGGGAGCTGTTTTTT.

This sequence joins TRBV6-4 and TRBJ1-1, with 8 bases aligning to TRBD1. Trimming took 6 bases from V and 3 from J; bases not matched to a gene: 6. Per germline, CDR1 MRHNA and CDR2 SNTAGT. The CDR3 sequence is 14 residues long. In nucleotides, the CDR3 is TGTGCCAGCAGCCGACAGGGGTGGGACACTGAAGCTTTCTTT. As protein: CASSRQGWDTEAFF.

This clone appeared a single time. The rearrangement uses TRBV30 and TRBJ1-1, with 8 bases fitting TRBD1. CDR1 is GTSNPN, CDR2 SVGIG, per germline (reference sequence). V shed 3 bases, J shed 6 bases, and the junction held 12 bases outside the gene matches. The CDR3 is made up of 15 amino acids. The CDR3 sequence: CAWRRRAGGSAEAFF. CDR3 in DNA: TGTGCCTGGAGGCGTCGGGCAGGGGGCTCTGCTGAAGCTTTCTTT.

This sequence joins TRBV10-3 and TRBJ2-3; 11 positions match TRBD2. Germline assignment: CDR1 ENHRY and CDR2 SYGVKD. V lost 0 bases to trimming and J lost 1 base; unmatched junction nucleotides: 3. CDR3 length equals 17 residues. This chain's CDR3 is CAISESLAGAGTDTQYF. CDR3 DNA: TGTGCCATCAGTGAGTCACTAGCGGGAGCGGGCACAGATACGCAGTATTTT.

The chain links TRBV4-1 to TRBJ2-3; 10 positions match TRBD2. CDR1 and CDR2 from the germline V gene are MGHRA and YSYEKL. This CDR3 spans 17 amino acids. V dropped 5 bases and J dropped 6; count of bases not matched to a gene: 14. CDR3 loop: CASSSFELAGGRDTQYF. CDR3 nucleotide sequence: TGCGCCAGCAGCTCGTTCGAGTTAGCGGGGGGAAGGGATACGCAGTATTTT.

This sequence joins TRBV7-2 and TRBJ1-2; possible D gene TRBD1, 5 bases. CDR1 is SGHTA and CDR2 is FQGNSA in the germline V gene. V lost 5 bases and J lost 7, with 23 bases in between. The length of the CDR3 is 16 residues. CDR3: CASSHGGAGSLSGYTF. DNA for the CDR3: TGTGCCAGCAGCCACGGGGGTGCAGGCTCCCTTAGTGGCTACACCTTC.

This chain joins TRBV2 and TRBJ2-3, with TRBD2 identical over 9 bases. After removal of 9 bases from V and 3 bases from J, the junction contained 4 bases not matched to a gene. The length of the CDR3 is 13 residues. Germline-derived CDR1 and CDR2 are SNHLY and FYNNEI. CDR3: CASLAGVTDTQYF. The CDR3 DNA reads TGTGCCAGTTTAGCGGGAGTAACAGATACGCAGTATTTT.

This clone was counted between two and nine times. The same CDR3 is also encoded by other DNA sequences in this sample. The V gene is TRBV7-2, the J gene TRBJ2-7, with 14 bases fitting TRBD2. Germline V gives CDR1 SGHTA, CDR2 FQGNSA. The CDR3 totals 15 residues. V shed 6 bases and J 6 bases; nucleotides not matched to a gene: 7. The CDR3, as DNA: TGTGCCAGCAGTTTTCGACTAGCGGGGGGGCGCGAGCAGTACTTC. Amino acid sequence: CASSFRLAGGREQYF.

The genes are TRBV20-1 and TRBJ1-1; D gene ambiguous. V was cut by 6 bases and J by 0 bases, with 5 bases left in between. The germline gives CDR1 DFQATT, CDR2 SNEGSKA (reference sequence). The length of the CDR3 is 11 residues. CDR3 residues: CSAQLNTEAFF. CDR3 nucleotide sequence: TGCAGTGCACAGTTGAACACTGAAGCTTTCTTT.

The chain has TRBV7-9 and TRBJ2-7; D perhaps matches TRBD2 (5 bases). Trimming took off 5 bases at V and 0 bases at J, with 14 bases between the two ends. Germline V gene sequence: CDR1 SEHNR, CDR2 FQNEAQ (reference sequence). This CDR3 is built from 15 residues. CDR3 sequence reads: CASSPGTLNSYEQYF. Here the CDR3 DNA reads TGTGCCAGCAGCCCGGGAACACTAAACTCCTACGAGCAGTACTTC.

This clone was seen more than once but under ten times. The chain combines TRBV28 with TRBJ2-1; D is ambiguous. V was cut by 2 bases and J by 4 bases, with 15 bases left in between. The germline CDR1 and CDR2 sequences are MDHEN and SYDVKM. This CDR3 contains 16 residues. The CDR3 here is CASSLGRLESYNEQFF. CDR3 sequence (DNA): TGTGCCAGCAGTTTAGGTAGGCTAGAGAGTTACAATGAGCAGTTCTTC.

The genes are TRBV2 and TRBJ2-2; 11 bases align to TRBD2. The CDR3 spans 17 residues. CDR1 SNHLY and CDR2 FYNNEI come from the germline V gene. The ends lost 4 bases at V and 2 bases at J; junction bases unmatched: 6. DNA of the CDR3: TGTGCCAGCAGTGGAGCTAGCGGGGGGCCCAACACCGGGGAGCTGTTTTTT. As protein: CASSGASGGPNTGELFF.

V is TRBV7-2 and J is TRBJ2-1, with D tentatively TRBD1 (6 bases). This CDR3 comprises 16 residues. The V and J ends lost 4 bases and 1 base respectively, with 14 bases between them. Germline V gene lookup returns CDR1 SGHTA and CDR2 FQGNSA. The DNA of the CDR3 is TGTGCCAGCAGCTCGGACAGTCACTCATCCTACAATGAGCAGTTCTTC. Amino acids: CASSSDSHSSYNEQFF.

This clone was detected only a few times. This chain joins TRBV7-2 and TRBJ2-1; 7 nucleotides match TRBD2. CDR3 length: 17 amino acids. From germline, CDR1 is SGHTA and CDR2 FQGNSA. V was pared by 1 base and J by 4 bases, with 10 bases of the junction left unmatched. DNA for the CDR3: TGTGCCAGCAGCTTAGGGGTGGGGCCTAGCGGTTACAATGAGCAGTTCTTC. As protein: CASSLGVGPSGYNEQFF.

The V call is TRBV29-1, the J call TRBJ2-3; either TRBD1 or TRBD2 may fit D (6 bases each). The CDR3 is 14 amino acids. CDR1 and CDR2 from the germline V gene are SQVTM and ANQGSEA. Trimming shortened V by 7 bases and J by 6 bases, and 20 bases separated the two germline ends. The CDR3 nucleotides read TGCAGCGCGGGGTCCACAGGGAGGAGCGATACGCAGTATTTT. It encodes CSAGSTGRSDTQYF.

The V gene is TRBV19, the J gene TRBJ1-2; 8 bases fit TRBD1. The V gene's germline CDR1 is LNHDA and CDR2 SQIVND (reference sequence). V lost 7 bases to trimming and J lost 4 bases; unmatched junction nucleotides: 14. This CDR3 region has 16 residues. CDR3 DNA sequence: TGTGCCAGTACCCCGATGTTTCAGGGGGCACTCTATGGCTACACCTTC. Amino acid sequence: CASTPMFQGALYGYTF.

J is TRBJ2-1 and V is TRBV6-1; D is possibly TRBD1 (6 bases). The CDR3 has 14 amino acids. Trimming shortened V by 6 bases and J by 3 bases, and 12 bases separated the two germline ends. Germline CDR1 MNHNS, CDR2 SASEGT. CDR3 DNA sequence: TGTGCCAGCAGACAGGGATCCTACTACAATGAGCAGTTCTTC. It is translated as CASRQGSYYNEQFF.

CDR3 nucleotide sequence: TGTGCCAGCAGCTTACGGTTATACAACTCTCGAAGGCCAGGGGCTAGATATGGCTACACCTTC. This encodes CASSLRLYNSRRPGARYGYTF. The chain is built from TRBV7-8 and TRBJ1-2, with a possible D match to TRBD1 (6 bases). The V end was cut by 2 bases, the J end by 5 bases, with 33 bases between. Germline lookup yields CDR1 SGHVS and CDR2 FQNEAQ. This CDR3 spans 21 amino acids.

This clone has just one count. The rearrangement links TRBV11-2 to TRBJ2-7; possibly TRBD1 for D (5 bases). Trimming removed 1 base at V and 5 bases at J, with 18 bases between. The CDR3 length is 16 residues. Germline V CDR1 and CDR2: SGHAT, FQNNGV. As DNA, the CDR3 is TGTGCCAGCAGCTTAGGGGGCTGGGGCGCATACGACGAGCAGTACTTC. Amino acids: CASSLGGWGAYDEQYF.

The J gene is TRBJ1-2, the V gene TRBV7-9; 7 bases are a match to TRBD1. The germline V gene encodes CDR1 SEHNR and CDR2 FQNEAQ (reference sequence). V lost 5 bases to trimming and J lost 4 bases; unmatched junction nucleotides: 13. CDR3 length equals 16 residues. This chain's CDR3 is CASSRGVTGVGYGYTF. The CDR3 bases are TGTGCCAGCAGCCGGGGTGTTACAGGGGTTGGCTATGGCTACACCTTC.

The chain couples TRBV15 to TRBJ1-1; D remains ambiguous. The V gene lost 8 bases and the J gene lost 3 bases, with 16 bases spanning the gap. The CDR3 has 14 amino acids. CDR1 is LNHNV and CDR2 is YYDKDF in the germline V gene (reference sequence). CDR3 in amino acids: CATSPASGYTEAFF. As DNA, the CDR3 is TGTGCCACCTCCCCGGCGTCGGGCTACACTGAAGCTTTCTTT.

The chain uses TRBV6-4 and TRBJ2-5; 7 bases are a match to TRBD2. The end of the DNA is better explained by TRBJ2-7, so the J call may be wrong. CDR1 is MRHNA, CDR2 SNTAGT, per germline. The CDR3 has 13 amino acids. CDR3 region: CASITGGGYEQYF. The CDR3 DNA reads TGTGCCAGCATTACAGGCGGGGGTTACGAGCAGTACTTC.

V is TRBV7-9 and J is TRBJ2-1; 11 nucleotides match TRBD1. V trimming: 4 bases; J trimming: 6 bases; junction bases outside the gene matches: 5. This CDR3 spans 15 amino acids. Germline CDR1 is SEHNR and CDR2 is FQNEAQ (reference sequence). Written as DNA, the CDR3 is TGTGCCAGCAGCTCGGGACAGGGGGTCGGCAATGAGCAGTTCTTC. It encodes CASSSGQGVGNEQFF.

This clone is medium-sized in the sample. The genes are TRBV4-1 and TRBJ1-5, with TRBD1 matching over 7 bases. Trimming took 0 bases from V and 3 from J; bases not matched to a gene: 5. The CDR3 has 16 residues. CDR1 is MGHRA, CDR2 YSYEKL, per germline. The CDR3 is CASSQDLTGYNQPQHF. CDR3 DNA sequence: TGCGCCAGCAGCCAAGACCTGACAGGGTACAATCAGCCCCAGCATTTT.

V is TRBV2 and J is TRBJ2-3; possibly TRBD2 for D (7 bases). V dropped 3 bases and J dropped 2 bases, with 12 bases sitting between them. The germline CDR1 and CDR2 sequences are SNHLY and FYNNEI. This CDR3 region has 15 residues. The CDR3: CASSDPAGATDTQYF. The CDR3 region has the DNA TGTGCCAGCAGTGATCCGGCGGGGGCCACAGATACGCAGTATTTT.

This clone showed up just once. V is TRBV11-1 and J is TRBJ1-1; 9 positions agree with TRBD1. V was pared by 5 bases and J by 4 bases, with 14 bases of the junction left unmatched. Germline V gene lookup returns CDR1 SGHAT and CDR2 FQDESV (reference sequence). The CDR3 runs 17 residues. The CDR3 is CASSPWGQGPKGTEAFF. DNA of the CDR3: TGTGCCAGCAGCCCCTGGGGACAGGGACCAAAGGGCACTGAAGCTTTCTTT.

This chain uses TRBV4-3 with TRBJ2-3, with 7 nucleotides matching TRBD1. V shed 1 base and J 0 bases; nucleotides not matched to a gene: 4. The CDR3 extends over 16 amino acids. CDR1 and CDR2 (germline): LGHNA, YSLEER. This CDR3 is CASSQVGGQSTDTQYF. The CDR3 DNA reads TGCGCCAGCAGCCAAGTAGGGGGACAGAGCACAGATACGCAGTATTTT.

The V gene is TRBV2, the J gene TRBJ2-1; D may be TRBD1 (6 bases). This CDR3 is 11 amino acids long. Germline lookup yields CDR1 SNHLY and CDR2 FYNNEI. The germline V and J ends were trimmed by 10 bases and 9 bases, with 13 bases remaining between them. CDR3 DNA: TGTGCCACAACCGACAGGACTGAGCAGTTCTTC. Protein product: CATTDRTEQFF.

This clone was found once. The chain combines TRBV19 with TRBJ1-2, with D tentatively TRBD1 (5 bases). The CDR3 length is 12 residues. Germline V gene sequence: CDR1 LNHDA, CDR2 SQIVND (reference sequence). Trimming cost V 9 bases and J 4 bases, with 12 bases left between them. The chain's CDR3 is CASLRGVYGYTF. CDR3 DNA: TGTGCCAGCCTCCGAGGGGTCTATGGCTACACCTTC.